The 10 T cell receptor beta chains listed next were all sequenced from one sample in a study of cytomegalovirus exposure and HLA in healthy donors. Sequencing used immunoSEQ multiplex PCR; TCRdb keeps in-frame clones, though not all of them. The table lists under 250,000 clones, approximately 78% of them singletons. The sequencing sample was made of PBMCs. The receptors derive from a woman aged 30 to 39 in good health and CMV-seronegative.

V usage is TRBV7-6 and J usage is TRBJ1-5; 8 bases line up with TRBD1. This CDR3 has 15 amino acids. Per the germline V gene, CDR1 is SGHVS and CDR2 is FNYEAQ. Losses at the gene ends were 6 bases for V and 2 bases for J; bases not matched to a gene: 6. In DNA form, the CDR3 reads TGTGCCAGCAGTCCCGGACAGGGCGGCAATCAGCCCCAGCATTTT. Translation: CASSPGQGGNQPQHF.

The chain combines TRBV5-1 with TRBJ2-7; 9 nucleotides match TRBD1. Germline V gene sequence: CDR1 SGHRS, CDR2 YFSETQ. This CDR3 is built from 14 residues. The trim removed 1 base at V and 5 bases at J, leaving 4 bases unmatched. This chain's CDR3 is CASSLTQGAHEQYF. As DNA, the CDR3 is TGCGCCAGCAGCTTGACACAGGGGGCGCACGAGCAGTACTTC.

The CDR3 is CAWSVGQGKAFF. The CDR3 DNA sequence: TGTGCCTGGAGTGTAGGGCAGGGAAAAGCTTTCTTT. The chain joins TRBV30 to TRBJ1-1, with D possibly TRBD1 on 5 matching bases. The CDR3 extends over 12 amino acids. Germline V CDR1 and CDR2: GTSNPN, SVGIG (reference sequence). Trimming left V 0 bases short and J 9 bases short, with 11 bases between.

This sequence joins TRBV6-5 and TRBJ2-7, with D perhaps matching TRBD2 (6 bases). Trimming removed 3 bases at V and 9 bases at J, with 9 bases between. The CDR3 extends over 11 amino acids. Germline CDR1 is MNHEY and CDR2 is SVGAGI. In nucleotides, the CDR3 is TGTGCCAGCAGTTATGGGCGGGGGCAGTACTTC. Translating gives CASSYGRGQYF.

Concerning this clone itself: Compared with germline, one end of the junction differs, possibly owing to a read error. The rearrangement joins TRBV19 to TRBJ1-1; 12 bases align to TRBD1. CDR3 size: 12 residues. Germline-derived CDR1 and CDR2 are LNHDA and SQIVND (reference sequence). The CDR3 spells CASSWDRGPPLF. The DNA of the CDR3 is TGTGCCAGTAGTTGGGACAGGGGGCCGCCGCTCTTT.

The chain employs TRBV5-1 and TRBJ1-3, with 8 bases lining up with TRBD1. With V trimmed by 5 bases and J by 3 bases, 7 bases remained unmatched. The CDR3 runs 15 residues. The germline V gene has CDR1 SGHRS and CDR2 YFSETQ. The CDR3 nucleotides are TGCGCCAGCAGTTTGACAGGGGCGAATGGAAACACCATATATTTT. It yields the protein CASSLTGANGNTIYF.

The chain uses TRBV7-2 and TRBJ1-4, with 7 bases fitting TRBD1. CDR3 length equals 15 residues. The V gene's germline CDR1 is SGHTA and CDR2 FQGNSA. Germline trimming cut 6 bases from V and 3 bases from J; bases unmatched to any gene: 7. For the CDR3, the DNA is TGTGCCAGCAGGCCGACAGGGTCGGCTAATGAAAAACTGTTTTTT. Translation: CASRPTGSANEKLFF. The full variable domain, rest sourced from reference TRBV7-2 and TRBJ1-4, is GAGVSQSPSNKVTEKGKDVELRCDPISGHTALYWYRQSLGQGLEFLIYFQGNSAPDKSGLPSDRFSAERTGGSVSTLTIQRTQQEDSAVYLCASRPTGSANEKLFFGSGTQLSVL.

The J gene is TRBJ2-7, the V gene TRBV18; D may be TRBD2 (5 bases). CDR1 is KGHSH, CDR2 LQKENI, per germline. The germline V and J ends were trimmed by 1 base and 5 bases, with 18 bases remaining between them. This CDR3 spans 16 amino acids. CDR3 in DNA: TGTGCCAGCTCACCACTACGACCTAGCCGAAGCCACGAGCAGTACTTC. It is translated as CASSPLRPSRSHEQYF.

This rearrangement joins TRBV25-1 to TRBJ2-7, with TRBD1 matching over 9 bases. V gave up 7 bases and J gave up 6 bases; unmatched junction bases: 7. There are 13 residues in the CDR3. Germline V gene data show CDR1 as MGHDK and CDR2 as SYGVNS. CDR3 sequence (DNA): TGTGCCAGCACCCGGGACAGGGTTAGCGAGCAGTACTTC. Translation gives CASTRDRVSEQYF.

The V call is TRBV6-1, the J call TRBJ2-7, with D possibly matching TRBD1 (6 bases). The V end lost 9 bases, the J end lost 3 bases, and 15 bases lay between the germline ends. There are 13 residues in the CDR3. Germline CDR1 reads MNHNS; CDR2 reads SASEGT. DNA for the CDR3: TGTGCCAGTTCGGGACAAGACCACTACGAGCAGTACTTC. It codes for CASSGQDHYEQYF.